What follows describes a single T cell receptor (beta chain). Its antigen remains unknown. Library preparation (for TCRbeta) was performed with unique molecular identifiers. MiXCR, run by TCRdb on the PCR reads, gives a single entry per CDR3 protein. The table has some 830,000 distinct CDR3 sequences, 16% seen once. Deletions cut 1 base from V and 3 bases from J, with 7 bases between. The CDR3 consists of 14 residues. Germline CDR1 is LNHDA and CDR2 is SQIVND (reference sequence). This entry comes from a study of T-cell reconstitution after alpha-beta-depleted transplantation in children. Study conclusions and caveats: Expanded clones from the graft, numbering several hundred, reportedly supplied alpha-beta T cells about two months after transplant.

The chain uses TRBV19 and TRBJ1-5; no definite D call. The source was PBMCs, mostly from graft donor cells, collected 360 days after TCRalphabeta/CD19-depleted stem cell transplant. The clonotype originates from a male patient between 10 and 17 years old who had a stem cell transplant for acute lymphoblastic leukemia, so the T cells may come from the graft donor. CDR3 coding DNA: TGTGCCAGTAGTATAGGAGGACCCAATCAGCCCCAGCATTTT. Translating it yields CASSIGGPNQPQHF.